Reported below is one TCR beta chain. The entry originates in a study of T cell changes during pregnancy in multiple sclerosis. Profiled with immunoSEQ multiplex PCR; TCRdb holds only in-frame clones, not every one. The sample yields about 70,000 clones, approximately 90% seen once. Germline V gene data show CDR1 as GTSNPN and CDR2 as SVGIG (reference sequence). The germline V and J ends were trimmed by 0 bases and 1 base, with 7 bases remaining between them. The CDR3 is 15 amino acids. The clonotype was recovered from a female donor with multiple sclerosis, enrolled in a pregnancy study. The sequences come from peripheral blood, collected after pregnancy. The rearrangement uses TRBV30 and TRBJ2-6, with D uncertain. CDR3 DNA sequence: TGTGCCTGGAGTGTCGGAGTTTCTGGGGCCAACGTCCTGACTTTC. It translates to CAWSVGVSGANVLTF.